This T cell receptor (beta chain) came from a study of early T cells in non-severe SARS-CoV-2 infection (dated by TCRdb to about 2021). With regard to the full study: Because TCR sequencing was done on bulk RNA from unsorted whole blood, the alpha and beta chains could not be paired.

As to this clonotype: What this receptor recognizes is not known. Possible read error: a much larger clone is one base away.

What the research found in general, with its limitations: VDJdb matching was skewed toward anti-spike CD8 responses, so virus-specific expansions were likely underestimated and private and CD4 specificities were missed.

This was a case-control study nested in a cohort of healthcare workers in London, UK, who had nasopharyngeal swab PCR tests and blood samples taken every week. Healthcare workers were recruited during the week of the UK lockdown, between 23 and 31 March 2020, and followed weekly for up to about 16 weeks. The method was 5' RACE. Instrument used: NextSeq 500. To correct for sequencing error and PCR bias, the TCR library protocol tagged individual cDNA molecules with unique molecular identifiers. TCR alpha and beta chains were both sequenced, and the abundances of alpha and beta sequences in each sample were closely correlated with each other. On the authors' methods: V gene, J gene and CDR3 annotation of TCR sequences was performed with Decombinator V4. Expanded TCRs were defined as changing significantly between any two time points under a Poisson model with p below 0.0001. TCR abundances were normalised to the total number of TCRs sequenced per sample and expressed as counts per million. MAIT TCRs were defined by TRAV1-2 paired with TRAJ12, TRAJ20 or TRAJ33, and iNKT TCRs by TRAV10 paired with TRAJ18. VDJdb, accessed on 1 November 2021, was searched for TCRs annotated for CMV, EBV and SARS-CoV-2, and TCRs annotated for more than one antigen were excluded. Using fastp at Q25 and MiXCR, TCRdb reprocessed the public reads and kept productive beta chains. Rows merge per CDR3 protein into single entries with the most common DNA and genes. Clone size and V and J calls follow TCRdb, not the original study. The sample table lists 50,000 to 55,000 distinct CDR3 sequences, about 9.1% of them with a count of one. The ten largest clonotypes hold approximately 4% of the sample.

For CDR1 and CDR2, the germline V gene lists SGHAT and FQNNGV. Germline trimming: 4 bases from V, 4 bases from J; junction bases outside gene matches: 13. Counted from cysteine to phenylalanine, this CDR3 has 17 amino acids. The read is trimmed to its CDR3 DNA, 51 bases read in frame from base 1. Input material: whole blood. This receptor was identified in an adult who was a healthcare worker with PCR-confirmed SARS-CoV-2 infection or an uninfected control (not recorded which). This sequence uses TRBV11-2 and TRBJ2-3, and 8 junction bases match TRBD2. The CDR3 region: CASSYPSGGGGSDTQYF. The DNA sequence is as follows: TGTGCCAGCAGCTACCCAAGCGGGGGTGGAGGCTCAGATACGCAGTATTTT.